The next 13 T cell receptor beta chains were all read from a single sample in a study of B cell selection in AIRE deficiency. Profiled with immunoSEQ multiplex PCR; TCRdb holds only in-frame clones, not every one. The table includes some 20,000 clones, 95% to 98% detected once. Sorting defined conventional CD4 T cells as CD4+CD127+. Sequenced material: conventional CD4+ T cells sorted from PBMCs. The receptors originated from a human donor with AIRE deficiency.

The chain is built from TRBV28 and TRBJ2-3, with TRBD2 matching over 7 bases. Germline CDR1 is MDHEN and CDR2 is SYDVKM. The CDR3 loop spans 14 amino acids. With 2 bases clipped from V and 3 bases from J, the junction kept 2 bases outside the gene matches. Written as DNA, the CDR3 is TGTGCCAGCAGTTTAGCGGGAGCTACAGATACGCAGTATTTT. Protein product: CASSLAGATDTQYF.

This clone was picked up one time. The rearrangement joins TRBV6-6 to TRBJ2-7; no definite D call. This CDR3 is 13 amino acids long. The V gene lost 0 bases and the J gene lost 7 bases, with 10 bases spanning the gap. Looked up from germline, CDR1 is MNHNY and CDR2 is SVGAGI (reference sequence). CDR3 sequence: CASSYSGMGEQYF. DNA for the CDR3: TGTGCCAGCAGTTACTCAGGGATGGGGGAGCAGTACTTC.

CDR3 coding DNA: TGTGCCAGCAGCCCGCCGGGACTAGCGGGACAAGAGACCCAGTACTTC. It specifies CASSPPGLAGQETQYF. This chain joins TRBV7-9 and TRBJ2-5; 13 nucleotides align to TRBD2. With V trimmed by 5 bases and J by 2 bases, 5 bases remained unmatched. The germline CDR1 and CDR2 sequences are SEHNR and FQNEAQ (reference sequence). The CDR3 sequence is 16 residues long.

This chain's CDR3 is CASDFKRGASGPYEQYF. CDR3 DNA: TGTGCCAGCGATTTCAAGAGGGGGGCTAGCGGACCCTACGAGCAGTACTTC. The chain has TRBV11-2 and TRBJ2-5; tentatively, D is TRBD2 (7 bases). The J call may be mistaken, given a closer DNA end match to TRBJ2-7. The CDR3 covers 17 residues. Germline V CDR1 and CDR2: SGHAT, FQNNGV.

This chain links TRBV9 with TRBJ2-2; 7 bases are a match to TRBD2. This CDR3 has 16 amino acids. The V gene end was trimmed by 2 bases and the J gene end by 6 bases; junction bases not matched to a gene: 10. CDR1 and CDR2 from the germline V gene are SGDLS and YYNGEE. CDR3: CASSVGGSLSSGELFF. The CDR3 nucleotides read TGTGCCAGCAGCGTGGGCGGGAGCTTGAGTTCCGGGGAGCTGTTTTTT.

The V and J genes are TRBV7-2 and TRBJ2-7; the match to TRBD2 covers 7 bases. CDR3 size: 18 residues. Trimming at V came to 5 bases and at J to 4 bases, leaving 20 bases not matched to a gene. Looked up from germline, CDR1 is SGHTA and CDR2 is FQGNSA. CDR3 loop: CASSPRSGIAILQYEQYF. The CDR3 DNA reads TGTGCCAGCAGCCCACGCAGCGGGATAGCTATCCTGCAATACGAGCAGTACTTC. Together with reference TRBV7-2 and TRBJ2-7, the CDR3 gives the full variable domain: GAGVSQSPSNKVTEKGKDVELRCDPISGHTALYWYRQSLGQGLEFLIYFQGNSAPDKSGLPSDRFSAERTGGSVSTLTIQRTQQEDSAVYLCASSPRSGIAILQYEQYFGPGTRLTVT.

The chain recombines TRBV11-3 with TRBJ2-3; D is perhaps TRBD1 (6 bases). Germline V CDR1 and CDR2: SGHNT, YENEEA. The V gene lost 4 bases and the J gene lost 0 bases, with 8 bases spanning the gap. This CDR3 is 14 amino acids long. CDR3 protein: CASSSTGSTDTQYF. CDR3 nucleotide sequence: TGTGCCAGCAGCTCGACAGGTAGCACAGATACGCAGTATTTT.

This clone was detected once. The chain employs TRBV16 and TRBJ1-2; no clear D gene. Per the germline V gene, CDR1 is KGHSY and CDR2 is FQNENV. The CDR3 consists of 15 residues. Trimming removed 0 bases from V and 2 bases from J, with 10 bases in between. CDR3 in DNA: TGTGCCAGCAGCCAATCGGGCAGGATCAACTATGGCTACACCTTC. Its protein product is CASSQSGRINYGYTF.

The chain couples TRBV19 to TRBJ1-5; 9 positions agree with TRBD1. Germline V CDR1 and CDR2: LNHDA, SQIVND (reference sequence). With 5 bases clipped from V and 4 bases from J, the junction kept 12 bases outside the gene matches. This CDR3 is 17 amino acids long. CDR3 loop: CASSLGGGQGANQPQHF. CDR3 DNA: TGTGCCAGTAGTCTGGGGGGGGGACAGGGAGCGAATCAGCCCCAGCATTTT. The whole variable domain, filled in from reference TRBV19 and TRBJ1-5, reads DGGITQSPKYLFRKEGQNVTLSCEQNLNHDAMYWYRQDPGQGLRLIYYSQIVNDFQKGDIAEGYSVSREKKESFPLTVTSAQKNPTAFYLCASSLGGGQGANQPQHFGDGTRLSIL.

The V gene is TRBV5-4, the J gene TRBJ1-2, with D hard to call. CDR1 and CDR2 from the germline V gene are SGHNT and YYREEE (reference sequence). V lost 1 base and J lost 1, with 5 bases in between. The CDR3 is 13 residues long. CDR3 sequence: CASSLFYNYGYTF. For the CDR3, the DNA is TGTGCCAGCAGCTTGTTCTATAACTATGGCTACACCTTC.

Written as DNA, the CDR3 is TGTGCCAGCAGCTTGAGCTACGAGCAGTACTTC. This translates into CASSLSYEQYF. This chain uses TRBV7-2 with TRBJ2-7; no definite D call. V lost 3 bases and J lost 3, with 3 bases in between. From germline, CDR1 is SGHTA and CDR2 FQGNSA. The CDR3 contains 11 residues.

The chain links TRBV27 to TRBJ2-3; 11 bases fit TRBD2. V lost 4 bases, J lost 2 bases, and 2 bases stayed unmatched. CDR1 is MNHEY and CDR2 is SMNVEV in the germline V gene (reference sequence). The CDR3 has 15 residues. CDR3 sequence: CASSSGLAVTDTQYF. Here the CDR3 DNA reads TGTGCCAGCAGTTCGGGACTAGCGGTCACAGATACGCAGTATTTT.

This clone showed up just once. V is TRBV9 and J is TRBJ1-3; D uncertain. Germline loops: CDR1 SGDLS, CDR2 YYNGEE. V lost 0 bases and J lost 1, with 14 bases in between. The CDR3 extends over 17 amino acids. DNA for the CDR3: TGTGCCAGCAGCGTAGGCTTGGCAGGAGCATCTGGAAACACCATATATTTT. Amino acids: CASSVGLAGASGNTIYF.